Below, 23 T cell receptor beta chains from the same sample are listed, as sequenced in a study of T-cell reconstitution after alpha-beta-depleted transplantation in children. Preparing the TCRbeta library involved the use of unique molecular identifiers. TCRdb reprocessed the PCR reads with MiXCR, giving one entry per CDR3 protein. The sample carries 450,000 to 500,000 distinct CDR3 sequences, about an eighth recorded once. This material consisted of PBMCs from the stem cell graft donor, taken from the stem cell graft. The receptors were sampled from a human donor who donated a stem cell graft to a child with combined immunodeficiency.

The genes are TRBV7-6 and TRBJ2-7; 8 positions agree with TRBD2. With V trimmed by 1 base and J by 3 bases, 5 bases remained unmatched. The CDR3 covers 15 residues. In germline, CDR1 is SGHVS, CDR2 FNYEAQ. The CDR3: CASSLGSGAYYEQYF. The CDR3 DNA is TGTGCCAGCAGCTTAGGTAGCGGGGCCTACTACGAGCAGTACTTC.

The chain employs TRBV4-1 and TRBJ2-2, with TRBD1 identical over 7 bases. Per the germline V gene, CDR1 is MGHRA and CDR2 is YSYEKL. The CDR3 consists of 16 residues. Trimming took 1 base from V and 4 from J; bases not matched to a gene: 6. The CDR3 coding sequence is TGCGCCAGCAGCCAAGTAGACAGGGCAGGCACCGGGGAGCTGTTTTTT. This codes for CASSQVDRAGTGELFF.

This clonotype has a handful of counts. The chain combines TRBV7-9 with TRBJ1-3; TRBD1 matches at 7 bases. Germline CDR1 is SEHNR and CDR2 is FQNEAQ (reference sequence). J lost 1 base, V lost 1 base, and 7 bases had no gene match. The CDR3 totals 17 residues. The DNA of the CDR3 is TGTGCCAGCAGCTTAGTCGGGACAGCAAAATCTGGAAACACCATATATTTT. Translating gives CASSLVGTAKSGNTIYF.

This clonotype has only a few counts. This sequence joins TRBV10-3 and TRBJ2-3; 7 bases map to TRBD2. Germline lookup yields CDR1 ENHRY and CDR2 SYGVKD. CDR3 length equals 13 residues. V dropped 7 bases and J dropped 3; count of bases not matched to a gene: 4. CDR3 loop: CAIKGRETDTQYF. CDR3 DNA sequence: TGTGCCATCAAAGGGCGGGAGACAGATACGCAGTATTTT.

There are many counts of this clonotype. This chain links TRBV6-2 or TRBV6-3 with TRBJ2-1; 9 positions agree with TRBD1. Germline CDR1 reads MNHEY; CDR2 reads SVGEGT. Unmatched junction bases numbered 6, after V lost 6 bases and J lost 9 bases. The CDR3 spans 13 residues. In nucleotides, the CDR3 is TGTGCCAGCAGGAGGACAGGGGTGGGTGAGCAGTTCTTC. Encoded protein: CASRRTGVGEQFF.

This clonotype has a handful of counts. The gene calls are TRBV12-3 or TRBV12-4 and TRBJ2-5; 7 bases fit TRBD1. V lost 4 bases to trimming and J lost 5 bases; unmatched junction nucleotides: 13. The CDR3 length is 16 residues. In nucleotides, the CDR3 is TGTGCCAGCAGTTCAAGGGGGCCAGGGTGGTGGGAGACCCAGTACTTC. Protein: CASSSRGPGWWETQYF.

The rearrangement links TRBV20-1 to TRBJ2-1; the D is unclear. There are 11 residues in the CDR3. Trimming left V 2 bases short and J 6 bases short, with 5 bases between. Germline V gives CDR1 DFQATT, CDR2 SNEGSKA (reference sequence). The CDR3 sequence: CSARNVNEQFF. The CDR3, as DNA: TGCAGTGCTAGAAACGTCAATGAGCAGTTCTTC.

Many counts were recorded for this clonotype. The genes are TRBV12-3 or TRBV12-4 and TRBJ2-1, with 8 bases aligning to TRBD1. CDR3 length equals 13 residues. The junction had 3 bases not matched to a gene; V was cut back by 2 bases and J by 9 bases. The CDR3 sequence is CASSLWTGSEQFF. The CDR3 DNA reads TGTGCCAGCAGTTTATGGACAGGGAGTGAGCAGTTCTTC.

This clonotype was recorded a few times. The J gene is TRBJ1-2, the V gene TRBV30, with 10 bases fitting TRBD1. J gave up 6 bases and V 3 bases, and 7 bases lay outside the gene matches. The germline gives CDR1 GTSNPN, CDR2 SVGIG (reference sequence). The CDR3 length is 14 residues. CDR3 bases: TGTGCCTGGAGCGCGGGGGGACAGGGGAATGGCTACACCTTC. It is translated as CAWSAGGQGNGYTF.

The rearrangement joins TRBV12-5 to TRBJ2-5, with D uncertain. The V gene's germline CDR1 is LGHNT and CDR2 FRNRAP. V lost 1 base and J 5 bases, leaving 8 bases between the germline ends. This CDR3 has 13 amino acids. CDR3 sequence: CASGLGLMETQYF. Here the CDR3 DNA reads TGTGCTAGTGGTTTGGGGTTAATGGAGACCCAGTACTTC.

This clonotype showed up many times. The V gene is TRBV5-5, the J gene TRBJ2-1; TRBD1 aligns across 8 bases. V shed 1 base and J 1 base; nucleotides not matched to a gene: 10. CDR3 size: 18 residues. The germline V gene encodes CDR1 SGHKS and CDR2 YYEKEE (reference sequence). The CDR3, as DNA: TGTGCCAGCAGCTTGCTTGTGACAGGGGTCACGTCCTACAATGAGCAGTTCTTC. The encoded protein is CASSLLVTGVTSYNEQFF.

This clonotype has more than one count but fewer than ten. V gene TRBV12-3 or TRBV12-4 combines with J gene TRBJ2-1; D is uncertain. V was clipped by 5 bases and J by 1 base, with 9 bases between them. This CDR3 has 14 amino acids. The CDR3 spells CASSADGSYNEQFF. DNA for the CDR3: TGTGCCAGCAGTGCGGACGGTTCCTACAATGAGCAGTTCTTC.

This clonotype showed up many times. The chain recombines TRBV5-6 with TRBJ2-7; D not resolved. The CDR3 consists of 15 residues. V was cut by 5 bases and J by 2 bases, with 17 bases left in between. CDR1 is SGHDT and CDR2 is YYEEEE in the germline V gene. The CDR3 reads CASRDVREGTYEQYF. The CDR3 DNA sequence: TGTGCCAGCAGAGACGTAAGGGAAGGGACCTACGAGCAGTACTTC.

This clonotype was seen more than once but under ten times. The J gene is TRBJ2-2, the V gene TRBV21-1. TRBV21-1 is termed a pseudogene. The CDR3 loop spans 19 amino acids. The CDR3 coding sequence is TGTGCCAGCAGCAAAGCGCGTTGGTTATGGGACAGGTCCACCGGGGAGCTGTTTTTT. This translates into CASSKARWLWDRSTGELFF.

The V and J genes are TRBV4-3 and TRBJ2-1, with 7 bases identical to TRBD1. V lost 4 bases to trimming and J lost 3 bases; unmatched junction nucleotides: 15. CDR1 is LGHNA and CDR2 is YSLEER in the germline V gene. The CDR3 covers 18 residues. CDR3 nucleotides: TGCGCCAGCAGCCTGGACGTGGAGGCCCCAGGGGGCTACAATGAGCAGTTCTTC. It codes for CASSLDVEAPGGYNEQFF.

The V and J genes are TRBV2 and TRBJ2-2, with D tentatively TRBD2 (5 bases). V shed 10 bases and J shed 4 bases, with 31 bases lying between them. This CDR3 is built from 19 residues. Germline V CDR1 and CDR2: SNHLY, FYNNEI. CDR3 loop: CAICPEGGPSPSSTGELFF. The CDR3, as DNA: TGTGCCATCTGTCCAGAAGGAGGACCGTCTCCCTCATCCACCGGGGAGCTGTTTTTT.

There are a few counts of this clonotype. This chain joins TRBV5-6 and TRBJ2-5, with TRBD1 matching over 7 bases. Germline V lookup: CDR1 SGHDT, CDR2 YYEEEE. V trimming: 3 bases; J trimming: 1 base; junction bases outside the gene matches: 9. This CDR3 comprises 16 residues. The CDR3 DNA is TGTGCCAGCAGCTCATCACCCAGGGGGTTCCAAGAGACCCAGTACTTC. It is translated as CASSSSPRGFQETQYF.

V usage is TRBV29-1 and J usage is TRBJ2-5; no definite D call. V lost 0 bases and J 1 base, leaving 3 bases between the germline ends. Germline loops: CDR1 SQVTM, CDR2 ANQGSEA. The CDR3 is made up of 12 amino acids. In nucleotides, the CDR3 is TGCAGCGTTGAAGAACTCCAAGAGACCCAGTACTTC. It codes for CSVEELQETQYF. Full variable domain (rest looked up from reference TRBV29-1 and TRBJ2-5): SAVISQKPSRDICQRGTSLTIQCQVDSQVTMMFWYRQQPGQSLTLIATANQGSEATYESGFVIDKFPISRPNLTFSTLTVSNMSPEDSSIYLCSVEELQETQYFGPGTRLLVL.

The chain combines TRBV5-1 with TRBJ1-1, with D possibly TRBD1 on 6 matching bases. CDR3 length: 15 amino acids. Germline V gives CDR1 SGHRS, CDR2 YFSETQ. The germline V and J ends were trimmed by 6 bases and 4 bases, with 19 bases remaining between them. The CDR3 DNA reads as TGCGCCAGCACCCCCCTGACGGGGGGCGGCACTGAAGCTTTCTTT. It specifies CASTPLTGGGTEAFF.

Only a few counts were recorded for this clonotype. The chain employs TRBV4-3 and TRBJ2-7; D is unresolved. The CDR3 spans 15 residues. V shed 0 bases and J shed 7 bases, with 16 bases lying between them. Germline V lookup: CDR1 LGHNA, CDR2 YSLEER. CDR3 region: CASSQEWIPAEEQYF. Here the CDR3 DNA reads TGCGCCAGCAGCCAAGAATGGATCCCGGCGGAAGAGCAGTACTTC.

The CDR3 protein is CASSLNMGVTGNSPLHF. CDR3 nucleotide sequence: TGCGCCAGCAGCTTAAATATGGGGGTGACAGGGAATTCACCCCTCCACTTT. V usage is TRBV5-1 and J usage is TRBJ1-6, with 7 positions matching TRBD1. V shed 2 bases and J 7 bases; nucleotides not matched to a gene: 12. In germline, CDR1 is SGHRS, CDR2 YFSETQ. CDR3 length equals 17 residues.

The chain is built from TRBV7-6 and TRBJ2-3, with a tentative D call TRBD2 (6 bases). Trimming pared 3 bases from V and 2 bases from J, leaving 15 bases between. CDR1 SGHVS and CDR2 FNYEAQ come from the germline V gene. This CDR3 comprises 16 residues. The DNA for the CDR3 is TGTGCCAGCAGCTTTGAGGTAGCGGAGTTCACAGATACGCAGTATTTT. Protein: CASSFEVAEFTDTQYF.

The sample holds a few counts of this clonotype. The chain combines TRBV9 with TRBJ2-3, with 7 bases aligning to TRBD2. The CDR3 covers 14 residues. V lost 0 bases and J lost 7; bases outside the gene matches: 5. CDR1 SGDLS and CDR2 YYNGEE come from the germline V gene. The CDR3 reads CASSVGGGTNTQYF. The CDR3, as DNA: TGTGCCAGCAGCGTAGGCGGGGGTACGAATACGCAGTATTTT. Complete variable domain (other parts from reference TRBV9 and TRBJ2-3): DSGVTQTPKHLITATGQRVTLRCSPRSGDLSVYWYQQSLDQGLQFLIQYYNGEERAKGNILERFSAQQFPDLHSELNLSSLELGDSALYFCASSVGGGTNTQYFGPGTRLTVL.